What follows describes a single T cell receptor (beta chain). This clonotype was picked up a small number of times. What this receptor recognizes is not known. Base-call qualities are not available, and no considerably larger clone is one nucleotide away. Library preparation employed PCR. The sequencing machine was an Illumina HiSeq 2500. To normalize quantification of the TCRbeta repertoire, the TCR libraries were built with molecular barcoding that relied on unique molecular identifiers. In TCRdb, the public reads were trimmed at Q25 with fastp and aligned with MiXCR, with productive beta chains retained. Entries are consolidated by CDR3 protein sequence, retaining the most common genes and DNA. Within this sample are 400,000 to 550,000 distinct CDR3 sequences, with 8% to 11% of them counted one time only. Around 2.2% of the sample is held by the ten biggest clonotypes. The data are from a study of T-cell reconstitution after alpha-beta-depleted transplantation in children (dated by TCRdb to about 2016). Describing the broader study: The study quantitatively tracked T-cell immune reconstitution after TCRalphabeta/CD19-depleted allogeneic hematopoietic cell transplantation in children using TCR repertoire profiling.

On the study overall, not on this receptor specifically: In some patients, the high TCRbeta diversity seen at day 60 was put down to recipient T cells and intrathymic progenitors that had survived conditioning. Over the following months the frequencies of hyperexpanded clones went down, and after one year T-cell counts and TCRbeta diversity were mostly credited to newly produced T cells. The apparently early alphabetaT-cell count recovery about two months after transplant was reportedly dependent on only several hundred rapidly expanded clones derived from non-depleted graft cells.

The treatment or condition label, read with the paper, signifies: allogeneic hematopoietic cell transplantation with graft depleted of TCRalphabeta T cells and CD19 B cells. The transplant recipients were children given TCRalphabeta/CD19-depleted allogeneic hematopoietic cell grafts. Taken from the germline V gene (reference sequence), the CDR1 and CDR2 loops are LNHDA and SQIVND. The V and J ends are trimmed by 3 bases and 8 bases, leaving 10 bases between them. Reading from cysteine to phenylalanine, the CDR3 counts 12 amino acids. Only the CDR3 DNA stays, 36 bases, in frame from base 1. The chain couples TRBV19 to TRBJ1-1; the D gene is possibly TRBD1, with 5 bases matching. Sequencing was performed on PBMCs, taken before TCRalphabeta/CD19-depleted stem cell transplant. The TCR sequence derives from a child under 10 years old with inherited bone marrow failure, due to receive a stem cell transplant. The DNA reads TGTGCCAGTAGTATCGGGGCGGAAGAAGCTTTCTTT. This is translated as CASSIGAEEAFF.